This T cell receptor (beta chain) was sequenced for a study of blood T cells in healthy people across ages. For this clonotype: Its antigen is still unknown.

Study results and caveats: Strongly correlated with naive T cell percentage was TCR beta diversity.

Next came a second PCR, run for roughly 6 to 11 cycles, which used a sample-barcoded 5' primer along with a J-beta primer mix. From the 5' RACE reads, TCRdb called clonotypes with MiXCR, one entry per CDR3 protein. The table has hundreds of thousands of distinct CDR3 sequences, 25% to 35% seen once. Researchers collected about 9.1 milliliters of peripheral blood from every single donor. Trimming removed 3 bases from V and 11 bases from J, with 28 bases in between. There are 16 residues in the CDR3. CDR1 and CDR2 from the germline V gene are SQVTM and ANQGSEA. This chain links TRBV29-1 with TRBJ2-5, with a tentative D call TRBD2 (7 bases). The TCR was taken from a woman older than 75 in good health. The sample taken for sequencing was blood. The CDR3 loop reads CSVDPAGEGKVNEQYF. The CDR3 region has the DNA TGCAGCGTTGATCCGGCAGGGGAGGGTAAGGTCAATGAGCAGTACTTC. The variable domain in full, completed from reference TRBV29-1 and TRBJ2-5, reads SAVISQKPSRDICQRGTSLTIQCQVDSQVTMMFWYRQQPGQSLTLIATANQGSEATYESGFVIDKFPISRPNLTFSTLTVSNMSPEDSSIYLCSVDPAGEGKVNEQYFGPGTRLLVL.